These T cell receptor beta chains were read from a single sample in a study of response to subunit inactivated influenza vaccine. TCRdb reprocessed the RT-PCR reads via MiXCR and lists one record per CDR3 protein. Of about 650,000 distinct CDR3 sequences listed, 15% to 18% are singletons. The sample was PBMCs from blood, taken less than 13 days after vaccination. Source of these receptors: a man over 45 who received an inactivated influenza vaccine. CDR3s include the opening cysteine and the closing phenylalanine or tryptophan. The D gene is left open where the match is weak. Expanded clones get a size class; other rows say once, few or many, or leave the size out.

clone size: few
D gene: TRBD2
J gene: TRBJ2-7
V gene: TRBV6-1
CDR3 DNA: TGTGCCAGCAGCCTCGGGGAGCGGGGGTCCTACGAGCAGTACTTC
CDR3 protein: CASSLGERGSYEQYF

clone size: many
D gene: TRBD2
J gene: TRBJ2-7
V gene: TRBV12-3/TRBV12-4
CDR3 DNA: TGTGCCAGCAGTTCCCTGGGGACTAGCGGGACCTACGAGCAGTACTTC
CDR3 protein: CASSSLGTSGTYEQYF

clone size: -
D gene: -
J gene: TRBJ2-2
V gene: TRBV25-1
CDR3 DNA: TGTGCCAGCGCAAAGGGGGGGTTCACCGGGGAGCTGTTTTTT
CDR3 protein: CASAKGGFTGELFF

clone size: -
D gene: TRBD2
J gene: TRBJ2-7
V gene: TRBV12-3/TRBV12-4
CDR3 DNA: TGTGCCAGCATGGTAGGACTAGCGGGGGTCTCCTACGAGCAGTACTTC
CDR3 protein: CASMVGLAGVSYEQYF

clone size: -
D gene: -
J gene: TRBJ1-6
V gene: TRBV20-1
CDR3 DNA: TGCAGTGCCTCCGGGACTGCTAATTCACCCCTCCACTTT
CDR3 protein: CSASGTANSPLHF

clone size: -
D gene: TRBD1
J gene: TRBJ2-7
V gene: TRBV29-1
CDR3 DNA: TGCAGCGTTTGGAACAGGGGAGCCGAGCAGTACTTC
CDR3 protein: CSVWNRGAEQYF

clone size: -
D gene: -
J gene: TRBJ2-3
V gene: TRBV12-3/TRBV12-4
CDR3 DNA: TGTGCCAGCAGTTTACCCCGAGGGCAGGGGTTGCGATTTGTCAGCACAGATACGCAGTATTTT
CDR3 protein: CASSLPRGQGLRFVSTDTQYF

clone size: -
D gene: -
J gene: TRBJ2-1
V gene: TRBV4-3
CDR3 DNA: TGCGCCAGCAGCCAAGTGGGGGGCCCCTACAATGAGCAGTTCTTC
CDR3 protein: CASSQVGGPYNEQFF

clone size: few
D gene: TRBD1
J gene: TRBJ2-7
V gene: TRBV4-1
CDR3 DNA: TGCGCCAGCAGCCAATATCACACAGGGGTATTAGGGGACGAGCAGTACTTC
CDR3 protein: CASSQYHTGVLGDEQYF

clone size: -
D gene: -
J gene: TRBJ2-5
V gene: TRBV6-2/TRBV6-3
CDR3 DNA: TGTGCCAGCAGCTTCGGGACTTCTATCCAGTACTTC
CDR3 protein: CASSFGTSIQYF

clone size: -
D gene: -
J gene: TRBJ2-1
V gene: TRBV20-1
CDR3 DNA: TGCGGTGCTACCCAGACCCTTACCTCCTACAATGAGCAGTTCTTC
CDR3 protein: CGATQTLTSYNEQFF

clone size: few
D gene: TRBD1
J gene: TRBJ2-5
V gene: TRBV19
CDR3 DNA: TGTGCCAGTAGTCCCGATGGGACAGGGTCAGAGACCCAGTACTTC
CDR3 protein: CASSPDGTGSETQYF

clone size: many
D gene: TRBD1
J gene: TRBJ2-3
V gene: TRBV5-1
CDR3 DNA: TGCGCCAGCAGCTTGTACGGGACAGGGAAAACAAATACGCAGTATTTT
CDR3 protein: CASSLYGTGKTNTQYF

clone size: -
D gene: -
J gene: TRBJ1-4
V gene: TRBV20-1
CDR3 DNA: TGCAGTGCTAGAGTAGTGACAGCAACTAATGAAAAACTGTTTTTT
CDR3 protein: CSARVVTATNEKLFF